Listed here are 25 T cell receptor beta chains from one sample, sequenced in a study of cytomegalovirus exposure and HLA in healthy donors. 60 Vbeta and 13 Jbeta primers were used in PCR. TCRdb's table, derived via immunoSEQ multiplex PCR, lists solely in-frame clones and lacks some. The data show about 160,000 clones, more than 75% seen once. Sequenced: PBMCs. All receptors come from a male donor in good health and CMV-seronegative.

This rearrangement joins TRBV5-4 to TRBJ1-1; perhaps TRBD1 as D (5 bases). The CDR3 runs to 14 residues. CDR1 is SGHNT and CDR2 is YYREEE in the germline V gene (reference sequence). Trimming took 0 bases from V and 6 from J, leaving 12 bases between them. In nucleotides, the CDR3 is TGTGCCAGCAGCTTGGGGGGCTCAGGATCTGAAGCTTTCTTT. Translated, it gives CASSLGGSGSEAFF. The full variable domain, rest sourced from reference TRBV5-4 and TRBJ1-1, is ETGVTQSPTHLIKTRGQQVTLRCSSQSGHNTVSWYQQALGQGPQFIFQYYREEENGRGNFPPRFSGLQFPNYSSELNVNALELDDSALYLCASSLGGSGSEAFFGQGTRLTVV.

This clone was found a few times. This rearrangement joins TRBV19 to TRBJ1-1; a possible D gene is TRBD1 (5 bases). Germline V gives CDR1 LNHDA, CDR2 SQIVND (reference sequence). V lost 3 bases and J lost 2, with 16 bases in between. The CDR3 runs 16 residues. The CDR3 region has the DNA TGTGCCAGTAGTATTGCCGCGGGACTCAGAAACACTGAAGCTTTCTTT. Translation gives CASSIAAGLRNTEAFF. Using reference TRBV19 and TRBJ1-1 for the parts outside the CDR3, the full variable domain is DGGITQSPKYLFRKEGQNVTLSCEQNLNHDAMYWYRQDPGQGLRLIYYSQIVNDFQKGDIAEGYSVSREKKESFPLTVTSAQKNPTAFYLCASSIAAGLRNTEAFFGQGTRLTVV.

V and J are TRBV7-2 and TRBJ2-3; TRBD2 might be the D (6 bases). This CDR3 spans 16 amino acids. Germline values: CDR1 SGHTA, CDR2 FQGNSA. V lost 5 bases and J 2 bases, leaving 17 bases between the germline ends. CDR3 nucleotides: TGTGCCAGCAGCGCCCGGGGGAGGCGGAACACAGATACGCAGTATTTT. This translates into CASSARGRRNTDTQYF.

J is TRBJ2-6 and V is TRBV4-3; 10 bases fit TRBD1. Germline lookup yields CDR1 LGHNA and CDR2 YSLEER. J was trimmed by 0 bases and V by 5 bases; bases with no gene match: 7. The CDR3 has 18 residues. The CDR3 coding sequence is TGCGCCAGCAGCTACTCGACAGGGGGCCTCTCTGGGGCCAACGTCCTGACTTTC. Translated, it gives CASSYSTGGLSGANVLTF.

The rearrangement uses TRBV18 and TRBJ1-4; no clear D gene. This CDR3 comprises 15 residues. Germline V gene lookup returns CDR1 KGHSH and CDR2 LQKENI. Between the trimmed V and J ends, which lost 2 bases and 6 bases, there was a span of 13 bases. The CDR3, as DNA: TGTGCCAGCTCACCAAAGGGTATCGGGGATGAAAAACTGTTTTTT. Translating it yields CASSPKGIGDEKLFF.

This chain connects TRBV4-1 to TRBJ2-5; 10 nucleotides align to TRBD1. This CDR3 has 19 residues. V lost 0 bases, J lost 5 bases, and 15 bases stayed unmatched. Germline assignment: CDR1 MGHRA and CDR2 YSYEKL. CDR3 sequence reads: CASSQDPNIRDRGTETQYF. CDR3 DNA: TGCGCCAGCAGCCAAGATCCAAATATTAGGGACAGGGGTACCGAGACCCAGTACTTC.

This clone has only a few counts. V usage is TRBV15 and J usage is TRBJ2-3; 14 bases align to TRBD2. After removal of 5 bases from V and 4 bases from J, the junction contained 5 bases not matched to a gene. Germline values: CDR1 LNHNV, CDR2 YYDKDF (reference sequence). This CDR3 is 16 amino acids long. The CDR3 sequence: CATSSRLAGGSDTQYF. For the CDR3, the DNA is TGTGCCACCAGCTCCAGACTAGCGGGAGGGTCAGATACGCAGTATTTT.

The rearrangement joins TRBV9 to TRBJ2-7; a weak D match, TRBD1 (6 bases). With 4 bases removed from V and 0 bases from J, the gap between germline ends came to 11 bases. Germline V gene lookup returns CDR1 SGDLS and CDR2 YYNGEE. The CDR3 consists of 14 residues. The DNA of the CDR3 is TGTGCCAGCAGCCGACAGGCTAGCTCCTACGAGCAGTACTTC. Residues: CASSRQASSYEQYF.

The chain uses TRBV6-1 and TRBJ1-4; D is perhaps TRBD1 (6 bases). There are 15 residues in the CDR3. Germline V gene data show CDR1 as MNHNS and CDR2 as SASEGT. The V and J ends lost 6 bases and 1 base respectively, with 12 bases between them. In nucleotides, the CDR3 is TGTGCCAGCAGACCGCTCAGGGGAACTAATGAAAAACTGTTTTTT. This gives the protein CASRPLRGTNEKLFF.

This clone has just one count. CDR3 amino acids: CASSLDRAQETQYF. DNA of the CDR3: TGTGCCAGCAGCTTGGACAGAGCTCAAGAGACCCAGTACTTC. The chain links TRBV5-4 to TRBJ2-5; D is uncertain. The V end lost 0 bases, the J end lost 2 bases, and 8 bases lay between the germline ends. CDR3 size: 14 residues. The germline V gene has CDR1 SGHNT and CDR2 YYREEE (reference sequence). The full variable domain, its missing parts supplied by reference TRBV5-4 and TRBJ2-5, is ETGVTQSPTHLIKTRGQQVTLRCSSQSGHNTVSWYQQALGQGPQFIFQYYREEENGRGNFPPRFSGLQFPNYSSELNVNALELDDSALYLCASSLDRAQETQYFGPGTRLLVL.

CDR3 region: CASSQDSGSGGTEQYF. DNA for the CDR3: TGCGCCAGCAGCCAAGATAGCGGTTCGGGGGGTACCGAGCAGTACTTC. The chain combines TRBV4-3 with TRBJ2-7; 7 nucleotides match TRBD2. V was pared by 0 bases and J by 6 bases, with 11 bases of the junction left unmatched. Germline V gene sequence: CDR1 LGHNA, CDR2 YSLEER. The CDR3 has 16 amino acids.

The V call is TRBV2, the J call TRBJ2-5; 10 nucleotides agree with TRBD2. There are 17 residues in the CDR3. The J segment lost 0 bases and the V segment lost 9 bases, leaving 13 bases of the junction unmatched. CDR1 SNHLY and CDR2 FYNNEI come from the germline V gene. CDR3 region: CASPGGLAGAYQETQYF. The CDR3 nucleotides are TGTGCCAGTCCTGGGGGGCTAGCGGGAGCGTACCAAGAGACCCAGTACTTC.

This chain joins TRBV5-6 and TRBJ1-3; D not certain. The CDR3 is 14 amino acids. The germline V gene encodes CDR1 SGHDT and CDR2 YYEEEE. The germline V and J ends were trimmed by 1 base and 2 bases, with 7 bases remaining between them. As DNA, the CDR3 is TGTGCCAGCAGCTTGAGCAGGACTGGAAACACCATATATTTT. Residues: CASSLSRTGNTIYF.

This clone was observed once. In DNA, the CDR3 is TGTGCCAGTAGTATAATAGCGGGATGGCAAGAGACCCAGTACTTC. Its translation is CASSIIAGWQETQYF. The chain couples TRBV19 to TRBJ2-5, with 8 bases matching TRBD2. Germline V CDR1 and CDR2: LNHDA, SQIVND (reference sequence). The CDR3 consists of 15 residues. V gave up 2 bases and J gave up 2 bases; unmatched junction bases: 4. The variable domain in full, completed from reference TRBV19 and TRBJ2-5, reads DGGITQSPKYLFRKEGQNVTLSCEQNLNHDAMYWYRQDPGQGLRLIYYSQIVNDFQKGDIAEGYSVSREKKESFPLTVTSAQKNPTAFYLCASSIIAGWQETQYFGPGTRLLVL.

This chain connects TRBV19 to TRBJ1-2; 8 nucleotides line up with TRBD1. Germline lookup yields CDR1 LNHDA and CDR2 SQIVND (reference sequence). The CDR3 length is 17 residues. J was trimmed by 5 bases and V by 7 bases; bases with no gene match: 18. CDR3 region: CASTATPRTGHLYGYTF. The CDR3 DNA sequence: TGTGCCAGTACCGCCACCCCCCGGACAGGGCACTTATATGGCTACACCTTC.

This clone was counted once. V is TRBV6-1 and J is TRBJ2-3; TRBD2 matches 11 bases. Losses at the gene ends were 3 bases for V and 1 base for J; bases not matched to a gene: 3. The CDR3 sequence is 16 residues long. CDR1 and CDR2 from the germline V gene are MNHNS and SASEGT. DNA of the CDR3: TGTGCCAGCAGTGACCCACTAGCGGGGGGCACAGATACGCAGTATTTT. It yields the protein CASSDPLAGGTDTQYF.

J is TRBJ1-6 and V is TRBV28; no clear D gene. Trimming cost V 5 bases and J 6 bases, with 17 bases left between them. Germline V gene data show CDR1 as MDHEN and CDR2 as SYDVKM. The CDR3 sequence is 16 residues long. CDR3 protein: CASSHTRTPSNSPLHF. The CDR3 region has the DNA TGTGCCAGCAGTCATACCCGGACTCCAAGTAATTCACCCCTCCACTTT.

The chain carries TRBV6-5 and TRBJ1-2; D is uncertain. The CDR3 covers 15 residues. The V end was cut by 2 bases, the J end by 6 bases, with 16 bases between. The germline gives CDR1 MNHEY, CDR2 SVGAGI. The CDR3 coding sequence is TGTGCCAGCAGTTACCTCCCCAGCCGAGCGAATGGCTACACCTTC. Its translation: CASSYLPSRANGYTF.

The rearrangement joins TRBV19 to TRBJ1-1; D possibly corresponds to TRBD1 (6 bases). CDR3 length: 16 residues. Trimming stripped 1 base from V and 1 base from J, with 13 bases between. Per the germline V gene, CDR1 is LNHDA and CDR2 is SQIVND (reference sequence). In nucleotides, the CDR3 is TGTGCCAGTAGTATAGTATTCGGACAGTGGAACACTGAAGCTTTCTTT. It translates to CASSIVFGQWNTEAFF.

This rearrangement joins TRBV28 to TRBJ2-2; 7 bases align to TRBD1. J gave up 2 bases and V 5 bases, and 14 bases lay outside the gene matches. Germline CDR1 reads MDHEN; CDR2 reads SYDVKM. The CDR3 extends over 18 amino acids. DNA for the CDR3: TGTGCCAGCAGTCATATTGGGACCTGGGACAGTAACACCGGGGAGCTGTTTTTT. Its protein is CASSHIGTWDSNTGELFF.

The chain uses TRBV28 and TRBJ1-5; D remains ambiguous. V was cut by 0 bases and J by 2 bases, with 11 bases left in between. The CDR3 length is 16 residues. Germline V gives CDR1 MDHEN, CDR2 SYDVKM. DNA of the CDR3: TGTGCCAGCAGTTTATGGGCCGGGATCGGCAATCAGCCCCAGCATTTT. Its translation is CASSLWAGIGNQPQHF.

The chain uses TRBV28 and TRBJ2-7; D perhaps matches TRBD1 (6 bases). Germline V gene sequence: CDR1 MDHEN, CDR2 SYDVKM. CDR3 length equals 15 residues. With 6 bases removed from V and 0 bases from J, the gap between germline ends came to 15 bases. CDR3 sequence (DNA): TGTGCCAGCAGGATGGAGGACAGATACTCCTACGAGCAGTACTTC. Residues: CASRMEDRYSYEQYF. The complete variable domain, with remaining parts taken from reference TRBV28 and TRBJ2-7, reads DVKVTQSSRYLVKRTGEKVFLECVQDMDHENMFWYRQDPGLGLRLIYFSYDVKMKEKGDIPEGYSVSREKKERFSLILESASTNQTSMYLCASRMEDRYSYEQYFGPGTRLTVT.

CDR3: CASSVGETSYEQYF. CDR3 nucleotides: TGTGCCAGCAGCGTAGGTGAGACAAGCTACGAGCAGTACTTC. The rearrangement links TRBV9 to TRBJ2-7; the D is unclear. Germline values: CDR1 SGDLS, CDR2 YYNGEE. V shed 0 bases and J shed 3 bases, with 10 bases lying between them. The CDR3 is 14 residues long.

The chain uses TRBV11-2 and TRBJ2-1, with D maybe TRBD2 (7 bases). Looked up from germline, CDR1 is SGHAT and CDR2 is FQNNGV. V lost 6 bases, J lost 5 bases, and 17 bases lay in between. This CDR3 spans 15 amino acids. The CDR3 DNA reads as TGTGCCAGCAGGGGGGGGGCTAGCGGAAACAATGAGCAGTTCTTC. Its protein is CASRGGASGNNEQFF.

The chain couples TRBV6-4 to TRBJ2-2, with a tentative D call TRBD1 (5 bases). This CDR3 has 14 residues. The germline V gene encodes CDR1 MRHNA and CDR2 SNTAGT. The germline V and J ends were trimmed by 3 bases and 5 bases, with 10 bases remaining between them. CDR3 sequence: CASSEGVTTGELFF. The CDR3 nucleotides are TGTGCCAGCAGTGAAGGGGTGACAACCGGGGAGCTGTTTTTT.